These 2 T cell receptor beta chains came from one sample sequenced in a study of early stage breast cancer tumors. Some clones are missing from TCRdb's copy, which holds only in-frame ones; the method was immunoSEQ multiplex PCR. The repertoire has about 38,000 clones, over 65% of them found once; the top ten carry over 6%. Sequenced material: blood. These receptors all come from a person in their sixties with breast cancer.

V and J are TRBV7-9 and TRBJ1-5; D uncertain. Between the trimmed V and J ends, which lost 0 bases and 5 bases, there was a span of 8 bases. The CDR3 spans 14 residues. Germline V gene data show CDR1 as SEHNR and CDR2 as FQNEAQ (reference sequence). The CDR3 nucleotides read TGTGCCAGCAGCTTAGCCCGAGGAGATCAGCCCCAGCATTTT. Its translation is CASSLARGDQPQHF.

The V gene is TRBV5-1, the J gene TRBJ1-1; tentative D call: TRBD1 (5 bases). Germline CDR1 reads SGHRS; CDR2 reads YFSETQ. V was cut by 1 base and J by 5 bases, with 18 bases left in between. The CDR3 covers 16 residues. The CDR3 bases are TGCGCCAGCAGCTTGAACCTAGTGGGGGGTGGAACTGAAGCTTTCTTT. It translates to CASSLNLVGGGTEAFF.